Following are 24 T cell receptor beta chains from one sample sequenced in a study of cytomegalovirus exposure and HLA in healthy donors. Researchers ran the PCR with 60 Vbeta and 13 Jbeta primers. The table came from immunoSEQ multiplex PCR; TCRdb's copy has only in-frame clones and leaves some out. The sample shows some 88,000 clones, 55% to 75% of them seen only once. Source material: PBMCs. The receptor set was obtained from a woman aged 18 to 35 in good health and CMV-seropositive.

This clone was recorded only once. The genes are TRBV10-3 and TRBJ2-1; 12 bases align to TRBD2. V shed 5 bases and J 5 bases; nucleotides not matched to a gene: 4. Germline V gives CDR1 ENHRY, CDR2 SYGVKD. This CDR3 is built from 15 residues. CDR3 sequence: CAISPPSGGDNEQFF. The DNA for the CDR3 is TGTGCCATCAGTCCCCCTAGCGGGGGGGACAATGAGCAGTTCTTC.

The chain's CDR3 is CASRWTGNTEAFF. As DNA, the CDR3 is TGTGCCAGCAGGTGGACAGGGAACACTGAAGCTTTCTTT. The chain couples TRBV2 to TRBJ1-1, with 7 bases matching TRBD1. The CDR3 loop spans 13 amino acids. The junction had 2 bases not matched to a gene; V was cut back by 6 bases and J by 1 base. Germline-derived CDR1 and CDR2 are SNHLY and FYNNEI.

This CDR3 reads CASSSGTAHGYTF. CDR3 nucleotide sequence: TGTGCCAGTAGCTCCGGGACAGCTCATGGCTACACCTTC. This chain connects TRBV19 to TRBJ1-2, with 7 bases matching TRBD1. J lost 6 bases, V lost 6 bases, and 7 bases had no gene match. CDR3 length: 13 amino acids. Germline loops: CDR1 LNHDA, CDR2 SQIVND (reference sequence).

This clone showed up just once. The rearrangement joins TRBV6-5 to TRBJ1-5; TRBD1 matches at 8 bases. Trimming took 6 bases from V and 6 from J; bases not matched to a gene: 4. The CDR3 sequence is 13 residues long. Looked up from germline, CDR1 is MNHEY and CDR2 is SVGAGI. In DNA, the CDR3 is TGTGCCAGCAGGGACAGGGACACTCAGCCCCAGCATTTT. Encoded protein: CASRDRDTQPQHF.

The rearrangement links TRBV7-9 to TRBJ2-1, with D unclear. Germline V gives CDR1 SEHNR, CDR2 FQNEAQ (reference sequence). V lost 3 bases and J 4 bases, leaving 10 bases between the germline ends. The CDR3 has 14 amino acids. The CDR3 DNA reads as TGTGCCAGCAGCTTTGTGTCAGCGTACAATGAGCAGTTCTTC. Translation: CASSFVSAYNEQFF.

This clone was counted only a few times. The chain uses TRBV15 and TRBJ2-4; possibly TRBD2 for D (5 bases). V was shortened by 0 bases and J by 12 bases, with 18 bases between the two germline ends. Germline CDR1 and CDR2: LNHNV and YYDKDF (reference sequence). The CDR3 length is 15 residues. The CDR3 coding sequence is TGTGCCACCAGCAGAGATCGGGATCCCCTTGGTGGTCAGTACTTC. This gives the protein CATSRDRDPLGGQYF.

This rearrangement joins TRBV4-2 to TRBJ1-6; 9 bases match TRBD1. With 3 bases clipped from V and 5 bases from J, the junction kept 11 bases outside the gene matches. The CDR3 length is 18 residues. Per the germline V gene, CDR1 is LGHNA and CDR2 is YNFKEQ. The CDR3 reads CASSHPLGRDRDNSPLHF. The CDR3 nucleotides read TGTGCCAGCAGCCACCCCCTAGGCCGGGACAGGGATAATTCACCCCTCCACTTT.

The rearrangement uses TRBV27 and TRBJ1-4, with a tentative D call TRBD1 (6 bases). The germline V and J ends were trimmed by 4 bases and 7 bases, with 19 bases remaining between them. The germline V gene encodes CDR1 MNHEY and CDR2 SMNVEV (reference sequence). This CDR3 is 16 amino acids long. CDR3 DNA sequence: TGTGCCAGCAGTTCTAGGGGGTATGGGCTAGGTGAAAAACTGTTTTTT. This translates into CASSSRGYGLGEKLFF.

The J gene is TRBJ1-6, the V gene TRBV6-1, with a weak D call TRBD1 (5 bases). Per germline, CDR1 MNHNS and CDR2 SASEGT. The CDR3 runs to 14 residues. The V gene lost 10 bases and the J gene lost 14 bases, with 24 bases spanning the gap. Here the CDR3 DNA reads TGTGCCACCGCCACGGGCCCAGTCGGGGGAGCCCTCCACTTT. Its translation: CATATGPVGGALHF.

The rearrangement joins TRBV7-6 to TRBJ2-5, with D possibly matching TRBD1 (6 bases). TRBJ2-7 explains the end of the DNA better; the J call may be wrong. The CDR3 has 14 residues. CDR1 SGHVS and CDR2 FNYEAQ come from the germline V gene. Here the CDR3 reads CASSSTDGQNEQYF. In nucleotides, the CDR3 is TGTGCCAGCAGCTCCACCGACGGACAGAACGAGCAGTACTTC.

This clone occurred once. The chain links TRBV27 to TRBJ2-7; D possibly corresponds to TRBD1 (6 bases). Looked up from germline, CDR1 is MNHEY and CDR2 is SMNVEV (reference sequence). Trimming cost V 6 bases and J 4 bases, with 19 bases left between them. The CDR3 totals 15 residues. CDR3 sequence: CASSLRTGILYEQYF. The CDR3, as DNA: TGTGCCAGCAGCCTGCGAACAGGGATTCTGTACGAGCAGTACTTC.

The J gene is TRBJ1-5, the V gene TRBV15, with 8 bases that match TRBD1. J gave up 5 bases and V 7 bases, and 7 bases lay outside the gene matches. Germline assignment: CDR1 LNHNV and CDR2 YYDKDF (reference sequence). This CDR3 is 14 amino acids long. Here the CDR3 reads CATTPGGGYQPQHF. In DNA, the CDR3 is TGTGCCACCACCCCAGGGGGCGGCTATCAGCCCCAGCATTTT.

This rearrangement joins TRBV10-3 to TRBJ1-1, with D hard to call. V was pared by 6 bases and J by 1 base, with 18 bases between. The CDR3 runs to 16 residues. The V gene's germline CDR1 is ENHRY and CDR2 SYGVKD. CDR3 nucleotides: TGTGCCATCAGGAAATCCCAGACATTCGAGAACACTGAAGCTTTCTTT. Residues: CAIRKSQTFENTEAFF.

As regards this clone: The junction departs from germline at one end; a sequencing error may be responsible. At the DNA level, this CDR3 is encoded by other sequences in the same sample as well. The chain joins TRBV29-1 to TRBJ2-1; TRBD2 agrees at 9 bases. The CDR3 extends over 17 amino acids. Germline lookup yields CDR1 SQVTM and CDR2 ANQGSEA. CDR3 DNA: TGCAGTGTTGAAGGCCTGTTAGCGGGAGATCTGTACAATGAGCAGTTCTTC. Translation: CSVEGLLAGDLYNEQFF.

The rearrangement links TRBV20-1 to TRBJ2-2; D gene ambiguous. The germline gives CDR1 DFQATT, CDR2 SNEGSKA (reference sequence). The CDR3 runs to 11 residues. Deletions cut 6 bases from V and 3 bases from J, with 5 bases between. The CDR3 region is CSAFHTGELFF. The CDR3 DNA reads as TGCAGTGCCTTTCACACCGGGGAGCTGTTTTTT.

In this sample, this clone turned up a few times. This sequence joins TRBV4-3 and TRBJ1-2; TRBD1 is a possible D gene (5 bases). The CDR3 spans 15 residues. From germline, CDR1 is LGHNA and CDR2 YSLEER. Trimming took off 0 bases at V and 8 bases at J, with 16 bases between the two ends. The CDR3 region is CASSQDRAGYGGYTF. The CDR3 bases are TGCGCCAGCAGCCAAGATCGAGCAGGGTATGGCGGCTACACCTTC.

This clone has only a few counts. The chain combines TRBV18 with TRBJ1-4, with D unresolved. The V end was cut by 8 bases, the J end by 7 bases, with 17 bases between. The CDR3 consists of 14 residues. Germline CDR1 KGHSH, CDR2 LQKENI. CDR3 residues: CASARNSDREKLFF. The CDR3 nucleotides read TGTGCCAGCGCGCGGAACTCCGATCGTGAAAAACTGTTTTTT.

This clone came up once. The chain uses TRBV29-1 and TRBJ2-1; 7 bases match TRBD2. The CDR3 is 13 amino acids. Germline CDR1 reads SQVTM; CDR2 reads ANQGSEA. J gave up 2 bases and V 6 bases, and 4 bases lay outside the gene matches. The CDR3 sequence is CSVLGGAYNEQFF. The CDR3 coding sequence is TGCAGCGTCCTGGGGGGGGCCTACAATGAGCAGTTCTTC.

The rearrangement links TRBV7-9 to TRBJ1-1; 9 bases align to TRBD1. The CDR3 covers 14 residues. Germline lookup yields CDR1 SEHNR and CDR2 FQNEAQ (reference sequence). V lost 4 bases to trimming and J lost 5 bases; unmatched junction nucleotides: 5. The CDR3 reads CASSSTGGWTEAFF. The CDR3 bases are TGTGCCAGCAGCTCGACAGGGGGGTGGACTGAAGCTTTCTTT. Full variable domain (rest looked up from reference TRBV7-9 and TRBJ1-1): DTGVSQNPRHKITKRGQNVTFRCDPISEHNRLYWYRQTLGQGPEFLTYFQNEAQLEKSRLLSDRFSAERPKGSFSTLEIQRTEQGDSAMYLCASSSTGGWTEAFFGQGTRLTVV.

This clone has a handful of counts. The CDR3 loop is CASSLVPKSNTEAFF. As DNA, the CDR3 is TGCGCCAGCAGCTTGGTCCCGAAAAGCAACACTGAAGCTTTCTTT. The V and J genes are TRBV5-1 and TRBJ1-1, with D uncertain. The V end was cut by 0 bases, the J end by 2 bases, with 11 bases between. The CDR3 spans 15 residues. CDR1 and CDR2 (germline): SGHRS, YFSETQ.

The sample holds one count of this clone. The chain employs TRBV15 and TRBJ2-3; 7 bases agree with TRBD2. V lost 3 bases and J lost 2; bases outside the gene matches: 2. Germline values: CDR1 LNHNV, CDR2 YYDKDF (reference sequence). This CDR3 comprises 14 residues. The DNA of the CDR3 is TGTGCCACCAGCAGCGGGGGGACCACAGATACGCAGTATTTT. Amino acid sequence: CATSSGGTTDTQYF.

The rearrangement joins TRBV9 to TRBJ1-1, with D possibly being TRBD1 (6 bases). V was pared by 0 bases and J by 5 bases, with 17 bases between. Germline values: CDR1 SGDLS, CDR2 YYNGEE. The CDR3 length is 16 residues. In DNA form, the CDR3 reads TGTGCCAGCAGCGTAGGAAGAACAGGGAGTGCGACTGAAGCTTTCTTT. It encodes CASSVGRTGSATEAFF. The variable domain in full, completed from reference TRBV9 and TRBJ1-1, reads DSGVTQTPKHLITATGQRVTLRCSPRSGDLSVYWYQQSLDQGLQFLIQYYNGEERAKGNILERFSAQQFPDLHSELNLSSLELGDSALYFCASSVGRTGSATEAFFGQGTRLTVV.

The sample holds a few counts of this clone. This chain connects TRBV5-6 to TRBJ1-1; a possible D gene is TRBD1 (5 bases). Germline V gene data show CDR1 as SGHDT and CDR2 as YYEEEE. Trimming removed 0 bases from V and 11 bases from J, with 14 bases in between. The CDR3 spans 13 residues. The CDR3 sequence is CASSLVGGFVAFF. CDR3 DNA sequence: TGTGCCAGCAGCTTGGTGGGGGGTTTCGTGGCTTTCTTT.

This rearrangement joins TRBV19 to TRBJ2-7; TRBD1 might be the D (7 bases). V was cut by 5 bases and J by 2 bases, with 16 bases left in between. CDR1 is LNHDA, CDR2 SQIVND, per germline (reference sequence). The CDR3 contains 15 residues. The CDR3 protein is CASSRGTVTTYEQYF. The CDR3 nucleotides are TGTGCCAGTAGTCGGGGGACAGTTACTACCTACGAGCAGTACTTC.